The present T cell receptor beta chain was sequenced within a study of blood T cell repertoires in COVID-19. The wider study: The origin of the acute and convalescent COVID-19 samples was the United States, Italy and Spain.

This CDR3 comprises 16 residues. V was pared by 3 bases and J by 4 bases, with 10 bases of the junction left unmatched. The V gene's germline CDR1 is MNHNS and CDR2 SASEGT. One Seattle source followed patients from active infection through their disease course. Authors' analysis steps: For nucleated cells, counts were estimated from reference gene primer amplification. The data were produced by immunoSEQ multiplex PCR, yet TCRdb's version contains in-frame clones alone and is incomplete. The DNA gave D and trimming, while V, J and clone size come from that table. The sample gives about 89,000 clones, roughly 80% of which show up once; less than 7% is in the top ten.

The source is an older man with COVID-19, enrolled during active disease. The genes are TRBV6-1 and TRBJ2-3; 7 bases match TRBD2. Sequencing was done on a sample of peripheral blood. The CDR3 bases are TGTGCCAGCAGTGACACCGGGACTACCTTTGCAGATACGCAGTATTTT. Amino acid sequence: CASSDTGTTFADTQYF.